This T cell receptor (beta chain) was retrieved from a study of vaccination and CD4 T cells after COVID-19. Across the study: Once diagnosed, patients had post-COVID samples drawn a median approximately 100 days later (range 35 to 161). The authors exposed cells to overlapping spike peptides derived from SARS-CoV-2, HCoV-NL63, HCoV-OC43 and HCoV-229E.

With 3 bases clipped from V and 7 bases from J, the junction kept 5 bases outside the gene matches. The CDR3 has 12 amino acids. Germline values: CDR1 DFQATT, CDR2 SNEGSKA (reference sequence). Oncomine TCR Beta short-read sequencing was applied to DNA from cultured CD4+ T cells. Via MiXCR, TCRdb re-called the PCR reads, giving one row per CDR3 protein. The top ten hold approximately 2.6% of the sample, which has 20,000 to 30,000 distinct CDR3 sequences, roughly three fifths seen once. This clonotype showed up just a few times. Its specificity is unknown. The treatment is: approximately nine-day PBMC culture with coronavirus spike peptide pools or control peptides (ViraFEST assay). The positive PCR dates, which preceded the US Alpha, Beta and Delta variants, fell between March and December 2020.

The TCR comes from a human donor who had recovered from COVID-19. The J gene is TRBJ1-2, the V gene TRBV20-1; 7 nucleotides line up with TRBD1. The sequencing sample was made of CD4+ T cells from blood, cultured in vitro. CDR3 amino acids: CSARTGSSGYTF. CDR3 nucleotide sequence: TGCAGTGCTAGGACAGGGAGTAGTGGCTACACCTTC.